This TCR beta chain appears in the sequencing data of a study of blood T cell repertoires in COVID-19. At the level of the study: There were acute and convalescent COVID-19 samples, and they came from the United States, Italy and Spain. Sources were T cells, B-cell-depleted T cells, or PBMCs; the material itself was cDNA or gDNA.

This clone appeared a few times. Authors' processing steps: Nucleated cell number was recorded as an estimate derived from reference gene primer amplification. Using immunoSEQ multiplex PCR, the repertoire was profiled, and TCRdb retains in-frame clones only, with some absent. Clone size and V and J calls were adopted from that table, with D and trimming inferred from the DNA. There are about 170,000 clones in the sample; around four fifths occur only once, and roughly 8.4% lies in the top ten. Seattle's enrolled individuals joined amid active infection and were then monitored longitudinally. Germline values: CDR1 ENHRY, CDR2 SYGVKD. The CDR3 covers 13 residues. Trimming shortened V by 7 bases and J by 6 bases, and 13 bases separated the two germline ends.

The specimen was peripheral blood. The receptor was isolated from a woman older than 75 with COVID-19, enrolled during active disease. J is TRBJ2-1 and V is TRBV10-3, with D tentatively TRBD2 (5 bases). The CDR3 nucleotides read TGTGCCATCAAGAGGGTTACGGGCAATGAGCAGTTCTTC. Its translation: CAIKRVTGNEQFF.